The 15 T cell receptor beta chains below all came from one sample that was sequenced in a study of Tregs in tolerant kidney transplant recipients. Assay: immunoSEQ multiplex PCR; the TCRdb copy retains only in-frame clones and omits some. The profile shows about 81,000 clones, over 75% of them singletons. Recipients received nonmyeloablative bone marrow transplants from related graft donors, with transient mixed chimerism. Specimen: CD4+ T cells from blood (PBMCs), collected 24 months after the transplant. These receptors were collected from a human patient who received a combined kidney and bone marrow transplant. Some T cells may arise from the graft donor.

This clone occurred a few times. This chain connects TRBV2 to TRBJ2-6; D is possibly TRBD1 (6 bases). The length of the CDR3 is 15 residues. Per the germline V gene, CDR1 is SNHLY and CDR2 is FYNNEI. Trimming shortened V by 3 bases and J by 4 bases, and 10 bases separated the two germline ends. The CDR3 DNA reads TGTGCCAGCAGTGAGGGGGCGCTCGGGGCCAACGTCCTGACTTTC. Its protein product is CASSEGALGANVLTF.

This chain connects TRBV7-2 to TRBJ2-5, with 7 bases aligning to TRBD1. Germline values: CDR1 SGHTA, CDR2 FQGNSA. The CDR3 loop spans 11 amino acids. With 5 bases clipped from V and 8 bases from J, the junction kept 2 bases outside the gene matches. The CDR3 nucleotides read TGTGCCAGCAGCGCAGGGGGTACCCAGTACTTC. Translating gives CASSAGGTQYF.

The gene calls are TRBV21-1 and TRBJ2-7; the table gives TRBD2 as D, unverified against the DNA. TRBV21-1 is deemed a pseudogene. There are 12 residues in the CDR3. Here the CDR3 reads CASSKREYEQYF. The CDR3 DNA sequence: TGTGCCAGCAGCAAACGGGAGTACGAGCAGTACTTC.

The rearrangement joins TRBV12-5 to TRBJ2-3, with 8 bases matching TRBD1. With V trimmed by 1 base and J by 6 bases, 18 bases remained unmatched. Germline values: CDR1 LGHNT, CDR2 FRNRAP. The CDR3 has 19 residues. The CDR3 here is CASGLGGTGLSSAGDTQYF. Here the CDR3 DNA reads TGTGCTAGTGGTTTGGGGGGGACAGGCCTTTCGAGTGCGGGTGATACGCAGTATTTT.

Concerning this clone itself: One end of the junction varies from germline; a read error may be responsible. The chain couples TRBV29-1 to TRBJ2-7; 10 bases align to TRBD1. This CDR3 is built from 15 residues. CDR1 is SQVTM, CDR2 ANQGSEA, per germline. The CDR3 bases are TGCAGCGTTGAAGATCGTCGGGACAGGGGCTACTCAGAGGACTTC. Its translation: CSVEDRRDRGYSEDF.

The genes are TRBV27 and TRBJ2-7; D is uncertain. There are 13 residues in the CDR3. Germline-derived CDR1 and CDR2 are MNHEY and SMNVEV (reference sequence). Trimming removed 4 bases from V and 0 bases from J, with 7 bases in between. CDR3 sequence: CASSSRSSYEQYF. CDR3 nucleotide sequence: TGTGCCAGCAGTTCCCGGAGCTCCTACGAGCAGTACTTC.

The count of this clone is one. The gene calls are TRBV7-2 and TRBJ1-1, with D possibly TRBD1 on 5 matching bases. CDR3 length equals 14 residues. Between the trimmed V and J ends, which lost 6 bases and 4 bases, there was a span of 15 bases. The V gene's germline CDR1 is SGHTA and CDR2 FQGNSA. In nucleotides, the CDR3 is TGTGCCAGCAGGTTCGGAGGGGCCCGCACTGAAGCTTTCTTT. Translated, it gives CASRFGGARTEAFF.

V is TRBV7-2 and J is TRBJ1-5; D is unclear. The CDR3 contains 14 residues. The V and J ends lost 1 base and 6 bases respectively, with 10 bases between them. Per germline, CDR1 SGHTA and CDR2 FQGNSA. CDR3 sequence: CASSLEHRGQPQHF. The CDR3 region has the DNA TGTGCCAGCAGCTTAGAACACCGGGGTCAGCCCCAGCATTTT.

The chain joins TRBV7-6 to TRBJ2-5; 13 bases are a match to TRBD2. The end of the DNA is better explained by TRBJ2-7, so the J call may be wrong. CDR1 is SGHVS, CDR2 FNYEAQ, per germline. CDR3 length equals 17 residues. Here the CDR3 DNA reads TGTGCCAGCAGCCGTGGACTAGCGGGGGATAGCTCCTACGAGCAGTACTTC. It specifies CASSRGLAGDSSYEQYF.

The chain carries TRBV10-3 and TRBJ2-1; TRBD1 is a possible D gene (6 bases). Germline values: CDR1 ENHRY, CDR2 SYGVKD. V was shortened by 10 bases and J by 2 bases, with 12 bases between the two germline ends. The CDR3 is 13 residues long. The DNA for the CDR3 is TGTGCCACCAACCGGGACACCTACAATGAGCAGTTCTTC. Amino acids: CATNRDTYNEQFF.

This clone showed up just once. The DNA for the CDR3 is TGCGCCAGCATTACGACAGGGGCGATTACCGGGGAGCTGTTTTTT. This codes for CASITTGAITGELFF. The rearrangement joins TRBV23-1 to TRBJ2-2, with TRBD1 matching over 8 bases. TRBV23-1 has ORF status, its function being uncertain. This CDR3 region has 15 residues. The V and J ends lost 7 bases and 5 bases, in that order; junction bases with no gene match: 9.

V usage is TRBV4-3 and J usage is TRBJ1-2; tentative D call: TRBD1 (6 bases). The V gene lost 0 bases and the J gene lost 4 bases, with 12 bases spanning the gap. This CDR3 has 15 residues. Germline lookup yields CDR1 LGHNA and CDR2 YSLEER. Here the CDR3 DNA reads TGCGCCAGCAGCCAAGAATGGAACAGGGCCTATGGCTACACCTTC. Amino acids: CASSQEWNRAYGYTF.

The gene calls are TRBV15 and TRBJ2-7; D is perhaps TRBD2 (6 bases). V was clipped by 0 bases and J by 2 bases, with 11 bases between them. Germline loops: CDR1 LNHNV, CDR2 YYDKDF (reference sequence). This CDR3 is 15 amino acids long. The CDR3 DNA reads as TGTGCCACCAGCAGAGATGTTGGAGGGACCTACGAGCAGTACTTC. Translated: CATSRDVGGTYEQYF.

The V and J genes are TRBV6-4 and TRBJ2-7; tentative D call: TRBD1 (6 bases). The germline CDR1 and CDR2 sequences are MRHNA and SNTAGT. This CDR3 is 18 amino acids long. The V end lost 11 bases, the J end lost 3 bases, and 32 bases lay between the germline ends. CDR3 sequence: CAGTGSPPGHLGIYEQYF. The CDR3 nucleotides read TGTGCCGGAACCGGTAGCCCCCCGGGACACCTGGGGATCTACGAGCAGTACTTC.

The chain uses TRBV10-3 and TRBJ1-2; TRBD1 matches 7 bases. This CDR3 has 14 residues. Germline V gene data show CDR1 as ENHRY and CDR2 as SYGVKD. With V trimmed by 5 bases and J by 3 bases, 6 bases remained unmatched. The DNA of the CDR3 is TGTGCCATCAGTAACCTTCAGGGGGACTATGGCTACACCTTC. Protein sequence: CAISNLQGDYGYTF.